This TCR beta chain appears in the sequencing data of a study of blood T cells in healthy people across ages. Whole-study results and caveats: Whereas aged donors had fewer naive CD4+ cells, long-lived donors had more of them and higher diversity.

For this clonotype: Its antigen is unknown.

Combining a sample-barcoded 5' primer with a J-beta primer mix, a second PCR ran for roughly 7 to 12 cycles. Each TCR beta cDNA got a 12-nucleotide random molecular identifier. The study obtained at least 3 million CDR3-containing paired-end reads from every sample. TCRdb re-derived calls from the 5' RACE reads in MiXCR, one entry per CDR3 protein. The sample has around 800,000 distinct CDR3 sequences, around 62% seen once. Trimming cost V 0 bases and J 4 bases, with 8 bases left between them. The V gene's germline CDR1 is MGHRA and CDR2 YSYEKL. The CDR3 has 14 residues. The receptor was isolated from a man aged 25 to 45 in good health. The sequenced sample was blood. The J gene is TRBJ2-3, the V gene TRBV4-1, with unresolved D. CDR3 in amino acids: CASSQEALSDTQYF. Here the CDR3 DNA reads TGCGCCAGCAGCCAAGAAGCCCTATCAGATACGCAGTATTTT.